This T cell receptor (beta chain) came from a study of response to subunit inactivated influenza vaccine. The CDR3 is 15 residues long. J was trimmed by 3 bases and V by 3 bases; bases with no gene match: 7. CDR1 is SGHNT and CDR2 is YYREEE in the germline V gene (reference sequence). Via MiXCR, TCRdb re-called the RT-PCR reads, giving one row per CDR3 protein. This table has 650,000 to 700,000 distinct CDR3 sequences, approximately 15% appearing once. The sample here was PBMCs from blood, taken roughly 12 days after vaccination. The genes are TRBV5-4 and TRBJ2-5; 8 positions match TRBD1. This clonotype originated in a man in his fifties who received an inactivated influenza vaccine. CDR3 sequence reads: CASSSTGTGKETQYF. The CDR3 nucleotides read TGTGCCAGCAGCTCGACCGGGACAGGAAAAGAGACCCAGTACTTC.